This is a list of T cell receptor beta chains from one sample in a study of T cells in Graves' hyperthyroidism and ophthalmopathy. TCRdb reprocessed the multiplex PCR reads via MiXCR and lists one record per CDR3 protein. The sample holds fewer than 550,000 distinct CDR3 sequences, around 22% seen once. The sequencing sample was made of blood. The receptor source for this set is a young woman with Graves' ophthalmopathy. CDR3s include the opening cysteine and the closing phenylalanine or tryptophan. A D gene is named only where the DNA matches it firmly. Size is stated for part of the rows, as once, few or many counts, or as a class when the clone is expanded.

>TRBV5-1|TRBJ1-2|.|.
CASSTDTFYGYTF
TGCGCCAGCAGCACGGATACTTTCTATGGCTACACCTTC
>TRBV10-3|TRBJ2-6|.|.
CVISEVSGANVLTF
TGTGTCATCAGTGAGGTGTCTGGGGCCAACGTCCTGACTTTC
>TRBV9|TRBJ2-5|many|TRBD1
CASSVEWTGGSETQYF
TGTGCCAGCAGCGTAGAGTGGACAGGGGGATCGGAGACCCAGTACTTC
>TRBV5-1|TRBJ2-7|few|.
CASSLGGPRVSYEQYF
TGCGCCAGCAGCTTGGGGGGCCCCAGGGTTTCCTACGAGCAGTACTTC
>TRBV5-1|TRBJ1-2|.|TRBD1
CASSLVTGDYGYTF
TGCGCCAGCAGCTTGGTCACAGGGGACTATGGCTACACCTTC
>TRBV5-1|TRBJ1-2|few|.
CASSLAGEPYGYTF
TGCGCCAGCAGCTTGGCAGGGGAGCCCTATGGCTACACCTTC
>TRBV4-1|TRBJ2-6|many|.
CASRPPSGANVLTF
TGCGCCAGCAGGCCACCCTCCGGGGCCAACGTCCTGACTTTC
>TRBV20-1|TRBJ2-2|many|TRBD1
CSAPTTGTGNTGELFF
TGCAGTGCTCCAACTACCGGGACAGGGAACACCGGGGAGCTGTTTTTT
>TRBV12-3/TRBV12-4|TRBJ1-5|many|.
CASSLRVPGNQPQHF
TGTGCCAGCAGTTTAAGGGTGCCGGGCAATCAGCCCCAGCATTTT
>TRBV11-2|TRBJ1-1|many|.
CASSWGDFEAFF
TGTGCCAGCAGCTGGGGGGATTTTGAAGCTTTCTTT